The next 26 T cell receptor beta chains were all read from a single sample in a study of lymphopenia after photon versus proton radiotherapy. TCRdb's copy holds only in-frame clones and misses some; the assay was immunoSEQ multiplex PCR. This table holds 15,000 or so clones, 75% to 90% found once. Specimen: peripheral blood, collected from a patient treated with proton-based radiotherapy. These receptors were collected from a woman aged 55-75 years with cholangiocarcinoma. Some clones in this sample may be carry-over from other donors' samples.

The chain has TRBV7-2 and TRBJ1-1, with D unresolved. Trimming shortened V by 3 bases and J by 4 bases, and 9 bases separated the two germline ends. Germline CDR1 reads SGHTA; CDR2 reads FQGNSA. CDR3 length: 13 residues. The CDR3 region is CASSFTEGTEAFF. CDR3 sequence (DNA): TGTGCCAGCAGCTTTACAGAGGGCACTGAAGCTTTCTTT.

The CDR3 DNA is TGTGCCAGCAGTCAGAATCAGCCCCAGCATTTT. Residues: CASSQNQPQHF. The chain combines TRBV6-6 with TRBJ1-5, with D unclear. CDR1 and CDR2 from the germline V gene are MNHNY and SVGAGI (reference sequence). The germline V and J ends were trimmed by 5 bases and 4 bases, with 3 bases remaining between them. The CDR3 loop spans 11 amino acids.

V and J are TRBV9 and TRBJ1-1, with 9 bases that match TRBD1. V was clipped by 3 bases and J by 7 bases; unmatched bases: 4. The CDR3 runs to 13 residues. Germline V CDR1 and CDR2: SGDLS, YYNGEE. The CDR3 nucleotides are TGTGCCAGCAGCGCACAGGGGGCTTATGAAGCTTTCTTT. Translated, it gives CASSAQGAYEAFF.

The chain uses TRBV28 and TRBJ2-1; a weak D match, TRBD2 (5 bases). The V end lost 1 base, the J end lost 4 bases, and 14 bases lay between the germline ends. Germline V CDR1 and CDR2: MDHEN, SYDVKM. CDR3 length equals 16 residues. The CDR3 sequence is CASSLFASGAYNEQFF. DNA for the CDR3: TGTGCCAGCAGTTTATTTGCCAGCGGAGCATACAATGAGCAGTTCTTC.

This chain uses TRBV7-2 with TRBJ2-3; D is ambiguous. Germline values: CDR1 SGHTA, CDR2 FQGNSA. There are 14 residues in the CDR3. Trimming removed 0 bases at V and 1 base at J, with 5 bases between. The CDR3 DNA reads TGTGCCAGCAGCTTAGCTGTGGGCACAGATACGCAGTATTTT. Amino acids: CASSLAVGTDTQYF.

CDR3 coding DNA: TGTGCCAGCAGTCAGACGGCCCAAGCCTATGGCTACACCTTC. Protein product: CASSQTAQAYGYTF. The chain carries TRBV6-6 and TRBJ1-2; D uncertain. Trimming removed 5 bases at V and 4 bases at J, with 14 bases between. Germline V gives CDR1 MNHNY, CDR2 SVGAGI (reference sequence). The CDR3 runs to 14 residues.

This clone was counted once. V gene TRBV7-2 combines with J gene TRBJ2-5; 11 positions agree with TRBD2. V gave up 5 bases and J gave up 8 bases; unmatched junction bases: 16. CDR1 and CDR2 (germline): SGHTA, FQGNSA. The CDR3 contains 17 residues. CDR3 region: CASSPREGSGRAGTQYF. CDR3 DNA: TGTGCCAGCAGCCCACGTGAGGGTAGCGGGAGGGCCGGTACCCAGTACTTC.

The rearrangement links TRBV4-3 to TRBJ2-2; TRBD1 matches 9 bases. V lost 4 bases and J lost 4; bases outside the gene matches: 4. CDR1 and CDR2 (germline): LGHNA, YSLEER. The length of the CDR3 is 15 residues. The CDR3 DNA reads as TGCGCCAGCAGCCGGGACAGGGAACTCACCGGGGAGCTGTTTTTT. It is translated as CASSRDRELTGELFF.

The V gene is TRBV9, the J gene TRBJ2-5, with D maybe TRBD2 (6 bases). Germline-derived CDR1 and CDR2 are SGDLS and YYNGEE. V gave up 0 bases and J gave up 7 bases, with 13 bases separating them. The CDR3 sequence is 14 residues long. CDR3 DNA: TGTGCCAGCAGCGTAGTTCCCTACGGGGGGACCCAGTACTTC. Its protein is CASSVVPYGGTQYF.

The chain recombines TRBV7-8 with TRBJ1-4; D is possibly TRBD1 (6 bases). In germline, CDR1 is SGHVS, CDR2 FQNEAQ. Trimming took 5 bases from V and 8 from J, leaving 15 bases between them. CDR3 length equals 14 residues. CDR3 DNA: TGTGCCAGCAGCCACGGACAGATGAACGAAAAACTGTTTTTT. The encoded protein is CASSHGQMNEKLFF.

V usage is TRBV7-6 and J usage is TRBJ1-1, with TRBD1 as a possible D gene (5 bases). The CDR3 consists of 17 residues. Germline values: CDR1 SGHVS, CDR2 FNYEAQ. V was trimmed by 5 bases and J by 3 bases, leaving 22 bases between them. Written as DNA, the CDR3 is TGTGCCAGCAGCCTCCAAAGTGGGGGTAGGTATGACACTGAAGCTTTCTTT. It codes for CASSLQSGGRYDTEAFF.

The CDR3 DNA follows: TGTGCCAGCAGCCCGGGGGCCACTGAAGCTTTCTTT. Protein: CASSPGATEAFF. V is TRBV7-2 and J is TRBJ1-1, with a weak D call TRBD1 (6 bases). Germline CDR1 and CDR2: SGHTA and FQGNSA. The CDR3 is 12 residues long. V was clipped by 5 bases and J by 4 bases, with 8 bases between them.

The genes are TRBV11-1 and TRBJ1-1; possibly TRBD1 for D (5 bases). Trimming took 3 bases from V and 4 from J, leaving 15 bases between them. Germline-derived CDR1 and CDR2 are SGHAT and FQDESV (reference sequence). The length of the CDR3 is 15 residues. This chain's CDR3 is CASSFPQGRGTEAFF. CDR3 bases: TGTGCCAGCAGCTTCCCCCAGGGTCGAGGCACTGAAGCTTTCTTT.

This clone is medium-sized. The V gene is TRBV19, the J gene TRBJ1-5; TRBD1 matches at 11 bases. The CDR3 loop spans 15 amino acids. Germline CDR1 and CDR2: LNHDA and SQIVND (reference sequence). With 9 bases clipped from V and 2 bases from J, the junction kept 6 bases outside the gene matches. CDR3 protein: CARGDRGIRNQPQHF. The CDR3 region has the DNA TGTGCCAGAGGGGACAGGGGGATTCGCAATCAGCCCCAGCATTTT.

The rearrangement links TRBV11-2 to TRBJ2-7, with TRBD1 matching 8 bases. CDR1 SGHAT and CDR2 FQNNGV come from the germline V gene. V shed 5 bases and J 2 bases; nucleotides not matched to a gene: 5. The length of the CDR3 is 14 residues. DNA of the CDR3: TGTGCCAGCAGCCTCCTGACAGGGGCCTACGAGCAGTACTTC. This translates into CASSLLTGAYEQYF. The variable domain in full, with the rest retrieved from reference TRBV11-2 and TRBJ2-7, is EAGVAQSPRYKIIEKRQSVAFWCNPISGHATLYWYQQILGQGPKLLIQFQNNGVVDDSQLPKDRFSAERLKGVDSTLKIQPAKLEDSAVYLCASSLLTGAYEQYFGPGTRLTVT.

The chain links TRBV5-1 to TRBJ1-2, with D maybe TRBD1 (6 bases). Germline CDR1 and CDR2: SGHRS and YFSETQ. This CDR3 comprises 14 residues. Trimming cost V 0 bases and J 2 bases, with 8 bases left between them. The CDR3 DNA is TGCGCCAGCAGCTTGGGGACAGCCAACTATGGCTACACCTTC. Residues: CASSLGTANYGYTF.

The chain recombines TRBV19 with TRBJ1-2, with D unresolved. V was pared by 5 bases and J by 3 bases, with 13 bases between. CDR1 and CDR2 from the germline V gene are LNHDA and SQIVND (reference sequence). The CDR3 is 14 amino acids. CDR3 in amino acids: CASSAEMAYYGYTF. The CDR3 coding sequence is TGTGCCAGTAGTGCTGAAATGGCTTACTATGGCTACACCTTC.

The gene calls are TRBV30 and TRBJ2-7; D could derive from TRBD1 or TRBD2 (5 bases each). V gave up 5 bases and J gave up 4 bases, with 9 bases separating them. Germline V gives CDR1 GTSNPN, CDR2 SVGIG (reference sequence). This CDR3 has 11 residues. CDR3 sequence (DNA): TGTGCCTGGTCGTGGGGGTACGAGCAGTACTTC. This encodes CAWSWGYEQYF.

This chain connects TRBV4-1 to TRBJ2-1; no definite D call. There are 14 residues in the CDR3. V was trimmed by 1 base and J by 7 bases, leaving 11 bases between them. CDR1 MGHRA and CDR2 YSYEKL come from the germline V gene. CDR3 amino acids: CASSQAGTSNEQFF. The CDR3 DNA is TGCGCCAGCAGCCAAGCCGGCACCTCGAATGAGCAGTTCTTC.

This clone has only one observation. The V gene is TRBV9, the J gene TRBJ1-1, with no clear D. The CDR3 loop spans 15 amino acids. The V end lost 0 bases, the J end lost 2 bases, and 11 bases lay between the germline ends. CDR1 SGDLS and CDR2 YYNGEE come from the germline V gene. The CDR3 DNA follows: TGTGCCAGCAGCGTAGGTAATCTAATCAACACTGAAGCTTTCTTT. Protein sequence: CASSVGNLINTEAFF.

The rearrangement joins TRBV5-1 to TRBJ2-3, with 7 bases that match TRBD1. V trimming: 4 bases; J trimming: 1 base; junction bases outside the gene matches: 3. This CDR3 region has 14 residues. Germline loops: CDR1 SGHRS, CDR2 YFSETQ. The chain's CDR3 is CASSAGQGTDTQYF. DNA for the CDR3: TGCGCCAGCAGCGCCGGACAGGGCACAGATACGCAGTATTTT.

CDR3 DNA sequence: TGTGCCAGTAGTATAGACGTTATAGGTAGCGGGATGTACAATGAGCAGTTCTTC. It specifies CASSIDVIGSGMYNEQFF. The chain couples TRBV19 to TRBJ2-1; 8 nucleotides match TRBD2. V was pared by 0 bases and J by 4 bases, with 11 bases of the junction left unmatched. The germline V gene has CDR1 LNHDA and CDR2 SQIVND (reference sequence). The CDR3 runs to 18 residues.

Regarding this clone: Other nucleotide sequences from this sample produce the same CDR3. The chain is built from TRBV18 and TRBJ2-1; D unclear. The germline CDR1 and CDR2 sequences are KGHSH and LQKENI. The CDR3 is 14 residues long. With 3 bases removed from V and 3 bases from J, the gap between germline ends came to 9 bases. CDR3 nucleotide sequence: TGTGCCAGCTCACCTCCTTCGGTCTACAATGAGCAGTTCTTC. It codes for CASSPPSVYNEQFF. The whole variable domain, remainder taken from reference TRBV18 and TRBJ2-1, is NAGVMQNPRHLVRRRGQEARLRCSPMKGHSHVYWYRQLPEEGLKFMVYLQKENIIDESGMPKERFSAEFPKEGPSILRIQQVVRGDSAAYFCASSPPSVYNEQFFGPGTRLTVL.

V is TRBV5-1 and J is TRBJ2-7, with D possibly being TRBD2 (6 bases). Germline lookup yields CDR1 SGHRS and CDR2 YFSETQ. V was trimmed by 7 bases and J by 5 bases, leaving 16 bases between them. The CDR3 is 13 amino acids. The CDR3 coding sequence is TGCGCCAGCGCTCGCGGGGACGTCCACGAGCAGTACTTC. This gives the protein CASARGDVHEQYF.

The CDR3 region has the DNA TGTGCCAGCAGTGACTCAGGCAGTTCATCAGATACGCAGTATTTT. This gives the protein CASSDSGSSSDTQYF. The chain combines TRBV6-4 with TRBJ2-3; no reliable D call. V was clipped by 0 bases and J by 4 bases, with 11 bases between them. There are 15 residues in the CDR3. Germline V CDR1 and CDR2: MRHNA, SNTAGT.

V gene TRBV6-5 combines with J gene TRBJ1-2, with D maybe TRBD1 (5 bases). CDR3 length: 13 amino acids. Germline loops: CDR1 MNHEY, CDR2 SVGAGI. Trimming cost V 6 bases and J 6 bases, with 14 bases left between them. CDR3 sequence reads: CASSEGAPNGYTF. DNA for the CDR3: TGTGCCAGCAGCGAAGGGGCGCCCAATGGCTACACCTTC.